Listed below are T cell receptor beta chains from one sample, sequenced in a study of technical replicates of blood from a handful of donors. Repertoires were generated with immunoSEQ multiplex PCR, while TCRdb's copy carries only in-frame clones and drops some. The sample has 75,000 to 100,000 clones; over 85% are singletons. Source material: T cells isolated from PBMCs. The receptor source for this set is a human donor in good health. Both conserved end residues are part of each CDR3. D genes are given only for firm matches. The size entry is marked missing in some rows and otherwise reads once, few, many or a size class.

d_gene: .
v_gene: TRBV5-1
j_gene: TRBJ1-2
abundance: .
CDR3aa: CASSLAPGGLDYGYTF
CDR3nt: TGCGCCAGCAGCTTGGCCCCGGGGGGACTAGACTATGGCTACACCTTC

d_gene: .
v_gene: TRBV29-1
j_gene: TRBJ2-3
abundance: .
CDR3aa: CSVEWGLGDTQYF
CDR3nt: TGCAGCGTTGAATGGGGACTCGGAGATACGCAGTATTTT

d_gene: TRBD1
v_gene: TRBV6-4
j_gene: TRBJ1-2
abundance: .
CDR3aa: CASRPFQGGDYGYTF
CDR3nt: TGTGCCAGCAGGCCTTTCCAGGGGGGAGACTATGGCTACACCTTC

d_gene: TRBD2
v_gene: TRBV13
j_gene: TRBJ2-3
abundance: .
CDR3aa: CASSLGREGTDTQYF
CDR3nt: TGTGCCAGCAGCTTAGGGCGGGAGGGCACAGATACGCAGTATTTT

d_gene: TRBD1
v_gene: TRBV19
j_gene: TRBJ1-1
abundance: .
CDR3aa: CASIDPGQGIEAFF
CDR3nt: TGTGCCAGTATTGATCCGGGACAGGGCATAGAAGCTTTCTTT

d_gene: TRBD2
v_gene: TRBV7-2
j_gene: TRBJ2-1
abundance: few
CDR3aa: CASRTSGRAYNEQFF
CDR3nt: TGTGCCAGCAGAACTAGCGGGAGGGCCTACAATGAGCAGTTCTTC

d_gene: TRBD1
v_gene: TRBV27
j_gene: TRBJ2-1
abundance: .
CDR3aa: CASGTGSYNEQFF
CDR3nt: TGTGCCAGCGGGACAGGTTCCTACAATGAGCAGTTCTTC

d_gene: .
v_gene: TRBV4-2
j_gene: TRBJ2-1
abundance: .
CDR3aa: CASSQVSGDSSYNEQFF
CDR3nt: TGTGCCAGCAGCCAAGTTAGCGGTGACAGCTCCTACAATGAGCAGTTCTTC

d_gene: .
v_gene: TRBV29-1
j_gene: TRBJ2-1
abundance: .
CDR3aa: CSVQDLVGNEQFF
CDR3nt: TGCAGCGTTCAGGACTTGGTGGGAAATGAGCAGTTCTTC

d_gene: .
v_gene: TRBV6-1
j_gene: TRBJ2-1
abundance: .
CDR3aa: CASSEPGAGWNEQFF
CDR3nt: TGTGCCAGCAGTGAACCGGGAGCTGGATGGAATGAGCAGTTCTTC

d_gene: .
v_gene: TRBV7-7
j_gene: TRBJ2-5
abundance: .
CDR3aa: CASSPGVETQYF
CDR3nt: TGTGCTAGCAGCCCAGGGGTCGAGACCCAGTACTTC

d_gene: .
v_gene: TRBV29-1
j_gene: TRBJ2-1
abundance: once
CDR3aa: CSVSLANNEQFF
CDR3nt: TGCAGCGTTTCGCTAGCGAACAATGAGCAGTTCTTC

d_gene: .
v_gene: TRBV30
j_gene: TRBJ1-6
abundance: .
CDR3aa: CAWSQGSGSPLHF
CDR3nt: TGTGCCTGGAGTCAGGGCTCCGGTTCACCCCTCCACTTT

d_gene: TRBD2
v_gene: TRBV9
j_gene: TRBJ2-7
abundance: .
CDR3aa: CASSGPLAGVYEQYF
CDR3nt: TGTGCCAGCAGCGGGCCCCTAGCGGGAGTCTACGAGCAGTACTTC

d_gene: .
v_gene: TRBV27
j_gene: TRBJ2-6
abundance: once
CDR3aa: CASSPYRVTGANVLTF
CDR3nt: TGTGCCAGCAGTCCCTACAGGGTGACGGGGGCCAACGTCCTGACTTTC

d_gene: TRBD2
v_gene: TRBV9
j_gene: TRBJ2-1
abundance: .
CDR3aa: CASSVGGLAGGGNNEQFF
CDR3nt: TGTGCCAGCAGCGTAGGGGGACTAGCGGGAGGGGGGAACAATGAGCAGTTCTTC

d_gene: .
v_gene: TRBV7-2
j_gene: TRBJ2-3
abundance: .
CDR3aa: CASSVLASSTDTQYF
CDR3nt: TGTGCCAGCAGCGTGCTAGCGTCTAGCACAGATACGCAGTATTTT

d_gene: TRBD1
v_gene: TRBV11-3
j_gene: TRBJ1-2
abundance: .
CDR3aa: CASSLAWTGSFNGYTF
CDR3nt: TGTGCCAGCAGCTTAGCTTGGACAGGGAGTTTCAATGGCTACACCTTC

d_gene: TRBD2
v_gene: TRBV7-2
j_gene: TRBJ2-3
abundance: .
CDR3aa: CASSLTKWGLAKTDTQYF
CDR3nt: TGTGCCAGCAGCTTAACTAAATGGGGACTAGCTAAGACAGATACGCAGTATTTT

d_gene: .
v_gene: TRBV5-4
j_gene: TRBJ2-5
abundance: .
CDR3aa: CASSSSLAPQETQYF
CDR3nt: TGTGCCAGCAGCTCCTCCCTAGCGCCCCAAGAGACCCAGTACTTC

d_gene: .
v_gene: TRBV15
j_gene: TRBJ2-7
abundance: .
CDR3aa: CATSRGGQGIYEQYF
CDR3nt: TGTGCCACCAGCAGAGGTGGGCAGGGGATCTACGAGCAGTACTTC

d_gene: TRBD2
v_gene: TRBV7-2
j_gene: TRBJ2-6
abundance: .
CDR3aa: CASSYLAGSPGANVLTF
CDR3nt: TGTGCCAGCAGCTACCTAGCGGGGTCCCCTGGGGCCAACGTCCTGACTTTC

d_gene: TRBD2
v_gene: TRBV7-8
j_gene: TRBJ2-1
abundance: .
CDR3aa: CASSLPKRTSGSSYNEQFF
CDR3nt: TGTGCCAGCAGCCTACCTAAAAGGACTAGCGGGTCCTCCTACAATGAGCAGTTCTTC

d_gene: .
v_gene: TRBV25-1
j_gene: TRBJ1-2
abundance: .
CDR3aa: CASSEYRQGHGYTF
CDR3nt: TGTGCCAGCAGTGAATATCGTCAGGGCCATGGCTACACCTTC

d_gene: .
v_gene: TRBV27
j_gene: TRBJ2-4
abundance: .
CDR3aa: CASSSGGLAKNIQYF
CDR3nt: TGTGCCAGCAGTTCAGGGGGGTTAGCCAAAAACATTCAGTACTTC

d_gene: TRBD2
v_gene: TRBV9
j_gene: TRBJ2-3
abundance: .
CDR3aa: CASSAAGGPLGTQYF
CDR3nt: TGTGCCAGCAGCGCAGCGGGAGGGCCTTTGGGTACGCAGTATTTT